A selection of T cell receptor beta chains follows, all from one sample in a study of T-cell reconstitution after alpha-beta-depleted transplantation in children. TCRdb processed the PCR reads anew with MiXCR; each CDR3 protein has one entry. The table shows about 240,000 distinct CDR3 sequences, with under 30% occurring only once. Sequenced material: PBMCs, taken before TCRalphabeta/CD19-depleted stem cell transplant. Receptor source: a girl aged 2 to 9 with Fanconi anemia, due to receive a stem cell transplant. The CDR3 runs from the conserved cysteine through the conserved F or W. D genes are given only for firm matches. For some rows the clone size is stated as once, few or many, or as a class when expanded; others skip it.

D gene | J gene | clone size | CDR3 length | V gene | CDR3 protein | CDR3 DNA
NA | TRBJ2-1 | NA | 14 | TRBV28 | CASTYRGSYNEQFF | TGTGCCAGCACGTATAGGGGCTCCTACAATGAGCAGTTCTTC
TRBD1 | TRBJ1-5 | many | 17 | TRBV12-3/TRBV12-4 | CASQLWSTGTSNQPQHF | TGTGCCAGCCAGCTTTGGTCGACAGGGACTAGCAATCAGCCCCAGCATTTT
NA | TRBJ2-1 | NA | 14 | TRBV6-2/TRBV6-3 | CASSQGSTYNEQFF | TGTGCCAGCAGTCAGGGGAGCACCTACAATGAGCAGTTCTTC
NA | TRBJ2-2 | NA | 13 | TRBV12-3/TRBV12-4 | CASSLHDTGELFF | TGTGCCAGCAGTTTACACGACACCGGGGAGCTGTTTTTT
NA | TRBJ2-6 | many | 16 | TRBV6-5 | CASSYRRGAGANVLTF | TGTGCCAGCAGCTACCGGAGAGGGGCTGGGGCCAACGTCCTGACTTTC
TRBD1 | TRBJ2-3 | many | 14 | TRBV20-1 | CSARQGAGTDTQYF | TGCAGTGCTAGACAGGGGGCGGGCACAGATACGCAGTATTTT
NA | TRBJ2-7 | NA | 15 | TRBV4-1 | CASSQEAGAGYEQYF | TGCGCCAGCAGCCAAGAAGCAGGGGCGGGCTACGAGCAGTACTTC
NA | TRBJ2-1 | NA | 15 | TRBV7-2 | CASSLDRGTYNEQFF | TGTGCCAGCAGCTTAGATCGAGGAACCTACAATGAGCAGTTCTTC
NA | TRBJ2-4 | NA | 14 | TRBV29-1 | CSVEGGGGRNIQYF | TGCAGCGTTGAAGGAGGGGGGGGTAGGAACATTCAGTACTTC
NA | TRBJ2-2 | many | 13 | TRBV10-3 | CAISPENTGELFF | TGTGCCATCAGTCCTGAAAACACCGGGGAGCTGTTTTTT
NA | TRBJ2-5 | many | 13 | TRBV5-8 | CASNRQLQETQYF | TGTGCCAGCAACAGACAGCTCCAAGAGACCCAGTACTTC
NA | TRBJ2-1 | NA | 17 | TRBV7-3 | CASSLRRLTGAVNEQFF | TGTGCCAGCAGCTTAAGGCGTTTAACGGGGGCGGTCAATGAGCAGTTCTTC
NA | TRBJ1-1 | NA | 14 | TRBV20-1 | CSASPLDKNTEAFF | TGCAGTGCTAGCCCTCTGGACAAGAACACTGAAGCTTTCTTT
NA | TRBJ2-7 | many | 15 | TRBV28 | CASSSGTFNSYEQYF | TGTGCCAGCAGTTCGGGGACTTTTAACTCCTACGAGCAGTACTTC
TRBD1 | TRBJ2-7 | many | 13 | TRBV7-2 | CASSLQGWHEQYF | TGTGCCAGCAGCCTACAGGGGTGGCACGAGCAGTACTTC
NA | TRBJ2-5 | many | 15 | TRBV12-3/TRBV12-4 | CASRPEGLGSETQYF | TGTGCCAGCAGACCTGAAGGCCTCGGATCAGAGACCCAGTACTTC
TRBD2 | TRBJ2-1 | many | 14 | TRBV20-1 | CSAAGTSDYNEQFF | TGCAGTGCGGCGGGTACTAGCGACTACAATGAGCAGTTCTTC
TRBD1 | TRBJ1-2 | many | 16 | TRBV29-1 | CSSLGAGGMSDYGYTF | TGCAGCTCATTGGGGGCAGGGGGCATGTCGGACTATGGCTACACCTTC
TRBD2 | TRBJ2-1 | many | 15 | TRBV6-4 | CASSPSGGGLGRQFF | TGTGCCAGCAGCCCTAGCGGGGGGGGGTTAGGGCGGCAGTTCTTC
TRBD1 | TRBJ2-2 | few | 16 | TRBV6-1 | CASTLGGTGRPGELFF | TGTGCCAGCACCTTAGGAGGGACAGGGAGGCCCGGGGAGCTGTTTTTT
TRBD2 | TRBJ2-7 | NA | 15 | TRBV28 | CASSLIRLAGYEQYF | TGTGCCAGCAGTTTAATAAGACTAGCGGGTTACGAGCAGTACTTC
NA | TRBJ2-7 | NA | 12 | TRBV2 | CASSDPGPRPGF | TGTGCCAGCAGTGACCCGGGACCTAGGCCGGGGTTC
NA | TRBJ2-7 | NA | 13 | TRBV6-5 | CASSYSASVEQYF | TGTGCCAGCAGTTACTCGGCCTCGGTTGAGCAGTACTTC
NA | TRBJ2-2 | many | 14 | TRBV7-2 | CASSLSRNTGELFF | TGCGCCAGCAGCTTGTCACGCAACACCGGGGAGCTGTTTTTT
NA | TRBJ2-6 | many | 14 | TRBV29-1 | CSVGVSSGANVLTF | TGCAGTGTAGGGGTTAGCTCTGGGGCCAACGTCCTGACTTTC
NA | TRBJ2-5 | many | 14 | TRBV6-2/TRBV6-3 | CASNDRGAEETQYF | TGTGCCAGCAATGACCGGGGGGCAGAAGAGACCCAGTACTTC
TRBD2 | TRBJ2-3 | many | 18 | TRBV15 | CATSKGLAGGKGVDTQYF | TGTGCCACCAGCAAAGGGCTAGCGGGGGGGAAGGGCGTAGATACGCAGTATTTT
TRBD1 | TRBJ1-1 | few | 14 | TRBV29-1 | CSVEGDRDWTEAFF | TGCAGCGTTGAAGGGGACAGGGATTGGACTGAAGCTTTCTTT
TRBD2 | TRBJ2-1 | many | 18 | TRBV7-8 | CASSLALAGGLSYNEQFF | TGTGCCAGCAGCTTAGCGCTAGCGGGGGGGCTCTCCTACAATGAGCAGTTCTTC